This T cell receptor beta chain originates from a study of blood T cell repertoires in COVID-19. Original methodology: Estimates of nucleated cell counts were drawn from the amplification of reference gene primers. Assay: immunoSEQ multiplex PCR; the TCRdb copy retains only in-frame clones and omits some. V and J calls plus clone size are reproduced from that table; the DNA served to infer D and trimming. The table shows approximately 24,000 clones, with 75% to 90% occurring only once. Germline assignment: CDR1 SGHRS and CDR2 YFSETQ. Trimming took 4 bases from V and 5 from J; bases not matched to a gene: 10. The CDR3 sequence is 16 residues long.

The chain joins TRBV5-1 to TRBJ1-5, with 9 bases that match TRBD1. Sequences were obtained from peripheral blood. The receptor's source is a human donor with active COVID-19. The donor label of this sample is uncertain. This CDR3 reads CASSTLTGGVYQPQHF. The CDR3 DNA reads as TGCGCCAGCAGCACATTGACAGGGGGGGTCTATCAGCCCCAGCATTTT.